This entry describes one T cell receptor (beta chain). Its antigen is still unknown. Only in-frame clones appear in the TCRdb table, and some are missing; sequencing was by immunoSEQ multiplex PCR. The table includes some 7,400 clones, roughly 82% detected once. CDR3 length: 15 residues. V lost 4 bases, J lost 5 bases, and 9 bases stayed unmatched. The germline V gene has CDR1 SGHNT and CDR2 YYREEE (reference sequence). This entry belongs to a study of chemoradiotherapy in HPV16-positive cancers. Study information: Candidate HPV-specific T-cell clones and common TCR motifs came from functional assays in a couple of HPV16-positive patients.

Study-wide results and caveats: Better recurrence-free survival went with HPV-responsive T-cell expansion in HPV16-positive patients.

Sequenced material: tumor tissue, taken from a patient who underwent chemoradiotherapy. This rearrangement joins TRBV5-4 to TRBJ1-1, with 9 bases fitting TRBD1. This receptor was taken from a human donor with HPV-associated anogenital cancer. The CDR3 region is CASSPGQGVGTEAFF. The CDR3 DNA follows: TGTGCCAGCAGCCCGGGACAGGGCGTAGGGACTGAAGCTTTCTTT.